This T cell receptor (beta chain) was retrieved from a study of naive CD8 T cells in extremely preterm neonates (dated by TCRdb to 2016 to 2017). Regarding the complete study: The study compared TCRbeta CDR3 repertoires of sorted naive CD8+ T cells across four age groups: extremely preterm neonates, term neonates, young children and adults. Findings and caveats that apply to the study as a whole: Preterm neonates showed significantly lower iChao1 richness than every other age group (p < 0.05) along with an even clone distribution, indicating a less rich repertoire. Prospective longitudinal studies of preterm and term neonates were called for by the authors so that T cell development could be tracked within individuals. Preterm neonates shared more CDR3 nucleotide sequences (roughly 2.7%) than term neonates (roughly 0.4%), young children (roughly 0.03%) and adults (0.01%). Among the limitations the authors pointed out were a small sample size and productive template counts that varied across preterm samples. Compared with the older groups, preterm CDR3s were shorter and closer to germline, carrying fewer N additions and showing less junctional trimming.

Term cord blood was obtained from about five elective full-term cesarean deliveries at roughly 36-41 weeks of gestation, without labor or rupture of membranes. Pregnancies with fetal demise, active maternal HSV infection or known maternal HIV infection were excluded from the study. A FACSAria III cell sorter was used to sort live, Annexin V-negative naive CD8+ T cells (CD3+CD8+CD45RA+CCR7+). Per sample, between roughly 19,000 and 100,000 naive CD8+ T cells were obtained by sorting. Mixed venous-arterial cord blood was collected with preassembled standardized sampling kits. Cord blood was held at room temperature, and processing was completed within 4 hours of collection. Ficoll-Paque density gradient centrifugation was used to isolate mononuclear cells from diluted blood. Before sorting, mononuclear cells were cryopreserved in approximately 10% DMSO plus 90% FBS and kept long term at -150 degrees C. Thawed cells were stained with Annexin V and antibodies against CD3, CD8, CCR7 and CD45RA. Genomic DNA was extracted from snap-frozen sorted cell pellets with the DNeasy Blood and Tissue Kit.

Regarding this clone: Its antigen remains undetermined. No per-base quality is available; no much larger clone lies one base away.

TCRbeta CDR3 regions were amplified from genomic DNA by a two-step, bias-controlled multiplex PCR. The multiplex PCR included primers specific for each TRBV and TRBJ gene segment. The immunoSEQ Assay was used to generate TCRbeta repertoire data. For the original study's pipeline: To merge closely related sequences, reads went through filtering and clustering using a relative-frequency ratio and a modified nearest-neighbor algorithm. IMGT annotation was followed for the assignment of V, D and J genes to CDR3 sequences. Template counts were normalized for PCR amplification bias and quantified against synthetic TCR CDR3 analog sequences. Only unique productive sequences, defined as in-frame CDR3 sequences without stop codons, were included in the analyses. The immunoSEQ Analyzer software was used to compute clonality, defined as 1 minus Pielou's evenness, and iChao1 richness. JMP was used for statistical testing, with Student's t-test or a non-parametric test applied depending on Shapiro-Wilk normality results. The table comes from immuneACCESS by way of TCRdb, which keeps in-frame sequences with V and J called. Part of the clones is missing from these tables; in studies checked, under half for an unresolved V gene and the rest for unknown reasons. That table is the source of V, J and clone size, and D and trimming were worked out from the DNA. The sample data list 6,500 or so clones, and under 99% of these were observed just once. The top ten hold 0.4% of the sample.

This receptor was obtained from a newborn in good health. The source material was naive CD8+ T cells from cord blood.

CDR3 loop: CASSLYLMTVYGYTF. The sequenced DNA is TGTGCCAGCAGTTTATACCTGATGACAGTCTATGGCTACACCTTC. The chain is encoded by TRBV28 joined to TRBJ1-2, and TRBD1 may be the D gene, going by 5 matching bases. In the germline V gene, CDR1 corresponds to MDHEN and CDR2 to SYDVKM. V gives up 1 base and J gives up 4 bases, and the segment between their germline ends measures 13 bases. The CDR3 numbers 15 residues from cysteine through phenylalanine. This entry keeps only the CDR3 DNA: 45 bases, framed from base 1.